Below, 22 T cell receptor beta chains from the same sample are listed, as sequenced in a study of shared clonotypes between healthy human individuals (dated by TCRdb to about 2020). Libraries were constructed by the immunoSEQ multiplex PCR assay. TCRdb took this table from immuneACCESS and kept in-frame rearrangements with V and J called. Such tables lack part of the clones; where checked against another copy, unresolved V genes explain under half of the gap, and the rest is unexplained. The sample table records under 2,500,000 clones; roughly 95% of these occur just once. Around 0.13% of the sample belongs to the ten largest clones. Sequences were obtained from naive CD4+ T cells sorted from blood. In the paper's terms, the cell subset or site label means: CD45RA+ positively selected. The receptors come from a man aged 18 to 30 in good health.

CDR3 in amino acids: CASSRSGTGDSPLHF. In DNA, the CDR3 is TGTGCCAGCAGCCGGAGCGGGACAGGGGATTCACCCCTCCACTTT. The chain links TRBV7-8 to TRBJ1-6; 10 bases are shared with TRBD1. The CDR3 is 15 residues long. CDR1 and CDR2 from the germline V gene are SGHVS and FQNEAQ. The V and J ends lost 5 bases and 8 bases, in that order; junction bases with no gene match: 6. The variable domain in full, with the rest retrieved from reference TRBV7-8 and TRBJ1-6, is GAGVSQSPRYKVAKRGQDVALRCDPISGHVSLFWYQQALGQGPEFLTYFQNEAQLDKSGLPSDRFFAERPEGSVSTLKIQRTQQEDSAVYLCASSRSGTGDSPLHFGNGTRLTVT.

The chain joins TRBV5-1 to TRBJ1-5; the D is unclear. Germline V lookup: CDR1 SGHRS, CDR2 YFSETQ. The CDR3 consists of 13 residues. Trimming took off 4 bases at V and 3 bases at J, with 8 bases between the two ends. In DNA form, the CDR3 reads TGCGCCAGCAGCCACGGAGACAATCAGCCCCAGCATTTT. Translating gives CASSHGDNQPQHF.

V gene TRBV7-2 combines with J gene TRBJ2-7, with 8 bases identical to TRBD2. The V gene's germline CDR1 is SGHTA and CDR2 FQGNSA. This CDR3 has 16 amino acids. V shed 4 bases, J shed 1 base, and the junction held 9 bases outside the gene matches. CDR3: CASSYIAGKGSYEQYF. CDR3 nucleotide sequence: TGTGCCAGCAGCTATATAGCGGGAAAGGGGTCCTACGAGCAGTACTTC.

The CDR3 coding sequence is TGCGCCAGGACGGGGTTTTGGGGACAGGGTGCCAACGAGCAGTACTTC. As protein: CARTGFWGQGANEQYF. V and J are TRBV10-1 and TRBJ2-7; 9 nucleotides align to TRBD1. CDR1 is WNHNN and CDR2 is SYGVQD in the germline V gene (reference sequence). The V and J ends lost 9 bases and 5 bases, in that order; junction bases with no gene match: 17. There are 16 residues in the CDR3.

Here the CDR3 DNA reads TGTGCCTGGAGTGCCTGGGGGGCGGAAGGCTACACCTTC. Translation: CAWSAWGAEGYTF. V gene TRBV30 combines with J gene TRBJ1-2, with D possibly matching TRBD1 (6 bases). The V end was cut by 1 base, the J end by 8 bases, with 14 bases between. Germline V gene data show CDR1 as GTSNPN and CDR2 as SVGIG (reference sequence). The CDR3 covers 13 residues.

The chain employs TRBV7-4 and TRBJ2-1; 8 bases fit TRBD2. This CDR3 contains 17 residues. V gave up 5 bases and J gave up 8 bases; unmatched junction bases: 17. Germline V gene data show CDR1 as SGHVT and CDR2 as SQSDAQ. This CDR3 is CASSPTTSGGGRDEQFF. Written as DNA, the CDR3 is TGTGCCAGCAGCCCTACTACCAGCGGGGGCGGACGGGATGAGCAGTTCTTC.

The V and J genes are TRBV10-1 and TRBJ2-1, with 8 nucleotides matching TRBD1. The CDR3 is made up of 14 amino acids. The J segment lost 4 bases and the V segment lost 6 bases, leaving 5 bases of the junction unmatched. Germline lookup yields CDR1 WNHNN and CDR2 SYGVQD (reference sequence). The CDR3 DNA reads TGCGCCAGCAGGGACAGGGTTTCTTACAATGAGCAGTTCTTC. The encoded protein is CASRDRVSYNEQFF.

The V gene is TRBV27, the J gene TRBJ2-3, with 12 nucleotides matching TRBD2. Unmatched junction bases numbered 7, after V lost 9 bases and J lost 3 bases. This CDR3 has 15 residues. CDR1 is MNHEY, CDR2 SMNVEV, per germline (reference sequence). For the CDR3, the DNA is TGTGCCAGTTCCTATCTAGCGGGGGGGACAGATACGCAGTATTTT. It codes for CASSYLAGGTDTQYF.

CDR3 protein: CATRGTDSGNQPQHF. CDR3 nucleotide sequence: TGTGCCACCCGGGGGACGGACAGCGGCAATCAGCCCCAGCATTTT. The genes are TRBV2 and TRBJ1-5; D may be TRBD1 (6 bases). V was pared by 10 bases and J by 2 bases, with 18 bases between. Germline V gene data show CDR1 as SNHLY and CDR2 as FYNNEI. The CDR3 loop spans 15 amino acids.

The chain recombines TRBV11-3 with TRBJ2-1, with 7 bases matching TRBD2. The V segment lost 5 bases and the J segment 1 base; nucleotides outside the gene matches: 2. Germline V gene lookup returns CDR1 SGHNT and CDR2 YENEEA. This CDR3 comprises 14 residues. The CDR3 region is CASSRTSSYNEQFF. The CDR3 coding sequence is TGTGCCAGCAGCCGGACTAGTTCCTACAATGAGCAGTTCTTC.

V gene TRBV28 combines with J gene TRBJ1-2, with D tentatively TRBD1 (6 bases). This CDR3 spans 14 amino acids. V gave up 4 bases and J gave up 0 bases, with 9 bases separating them. Germline V gene lookup returns CDR1 MDHEN and CDR2 SYDVKM. The DNA for the CDR3 is TGTGCCAGCAGTTACGACAGGACTAACTATGGCTACACCTTC. Protein: CASSYDRTNYGYTF.

J is TRBJ2-1 and V is TRBV28; TRBD2 matches at 7 bases. V lost 5 bases to trimming and J lost 4 bases; unmatched junction nucleotides: 8. CDR1 MDHEN and CDR2 SYDVKM come from the germline V gene. CDR3 length equals 15 residues. Here the CDR3 reads CASSRSGTKYNEQFF. CDR3 DNA sequence: TGTGCCAGCAGTCGGAGCGGGACCAAATACAATGAGCAGTTCTTC.

The J gene is TRBJ2-7, the V gene TRBV5-6; possible D gene TRBD1, 7 bases. CDR1 and CDR2 (germline): SGHDT, YYEEEE. The CDR3 loop spans 15 amino acids. The V and J ends lost 2 bases and 5 bases respectively, with 17 bases between them. For the CDR3, the DNA is TGTGCCAGCAGCTTTCCTAGGGCAGGGGGGAACGAGCAGTACTTC. It yields the protein CASSFPRAGGNEQYF.

The CDR3 is CAWSGRRTSGRAFSRTDTQYF. CDR3 coding DNA: TGTGCCTGGAGCGGCAGGAGGACTAGCGGGAGGGCTTTCTCTCGCACAGATACGCAGTATTTT. The chain uses TRBV30 and TRBJ2-3; 15 bases match TRBD2. Germline V gene lookup returns CDR1 GTSNPN and CDR2 SVGIG (reference sequence). The CDR3 runs 21 residues. Trimming took 3 bases from V and 1 from J; bases not matched to a gene: 17.

This chain links TRBV5-6 with TRBJ1-4; D is uncertain. Germline CDR1 and CDR2: SGHDT and YYEEEE. Deletions cut 0 bases from V and 0 bases from J, with 9 bases between. The CDR3 is 16 amino acids. The CDR3 is CASSLGTKTTNEKLFF. The CDR3 nucleotides read TGTGCCAGCAGCTTGGGTACCAAGACAACTAATGAAAAACTGTTTTTT.

This rearrangement joins TRBV6-5 to TRBJ1-5, with D possibly TRBD1 on 5 matching bases. Germline V gives CDR1 MNHEY, CDR2 SVGAGI. The ends were cut back, 6 bases at V and 7 bases at J, with 13 bases in the middle. This CDR3 region has 13 residues. CDR3 protein: CASRPTRGQPQHF. The CDR3, as DNA: TGTGCCAGCAGACCCACCCGGGGGCAGCCCCAGCATTTT.

V is TRBV27 and J is TRBJ2-7; 9 bases map to TRBD2. The CDR3 spans 14 residues. Germline CDR1 is MNHEY and CDR2 is SMNVEV (reference sequence). Trimming took 4 bases from V and 3 from J; bases not matched to a gene: 4. The CDR3 reads CASSYSSGIYEQYF. The CDR3 DNA is TGTGCCAGCAGTTACTCTAGCGGGATCTACGAGCAGTACTTC.

This clone was recorded only once. This sequence joins TRBV7-9 and TRBJ1-6; 7 bases agree with TRBD1. With 8 bases clipped from V and 7 bases from J, the junction kept 11 bases outside the gene matches. Germline CDR1 is SEHNR and CDR2 is FQNEAQ (reference sequence). The CDR3 has 15 residues. CDR3: CASGDRDRDNSPLHF. As DNA, the CDR3 is TGTGCCAGCGGCGATAGAGACAGGGACAATTCACCCCTCCACTTT.

The rearrangement joins TRBV4-1 to TRBJ2-1; TRBD2 might be the D (5 bases). The CDR3 runs 13 residues. Trimming removed 4 bases from V and 4 bases from J, with 8 bases in between. Germline CDR1 and CDR2: MGHRA and YSYEKL. CDR3 coding DNA: TGCGCCAGCAGCCGTCTAGCTTACAATGAGCAGTTCTTC. It translates to CASSRLAYNEQFF.

A word on this clone: This CDR3 is also generated by other DNA sequences in the sample. The J gene is TRBJ1-1, the V gene TRBV18; D gene unclear. Germline V lookup: CDR1 KGHSH, CDR2 LQKENI. The CDR3 consists of 14 residues. V was clipped by 6 bases and J by 0 bases, with 11 bases between them. CDR3 DNA: TGTGCCAGCTCGCCTCCAGGAATGAACACTGAAGCTTTCTTT. This translates into CASSPPGMNTEAFF.

J is TRBJ2-3 and V is TRBV30, with D possibly TRBD1 on 6 matching bases. Deletions cut 4 bases from V and 5 bases from J, with 16 bases between. This CDR3 is 14 amino acids long. Germline CDR1 and CDR2: GTSNPN and SVGIG (reference sequence). The CDR3 bases are TGTGCCTGGAATCGGGCAGGGGCCCTAGATACGCAGTATTTT. It yields the protein CAWNRAGALDTQYF.

This rearrangement joins TRBV30 to TRBJ1-6, with 7 positions matching TRBD1. The junction had 4 bases not matched to a gene; V was cut back by 4 bases and J by 7 bases. Per germline, CDR1 GTSNPN and CDR2 SVGIG (reference sequence). This CDR3 region has 13 residues. CDR3 sequence reads: CAWISTGNSPLHF. CDR3 sequence (DNA): TGTGCCTGGATTTCGACAGGGAATTCACCCCTCCACTTT.